These 12 T cell receptor beta chains originate from one sample sequenced in a study of T-cell reconstitution after alpha-beta-depleted transplantation in children. For TCRbeta, the library was prepared with unique molecular identifiers. In TCRdb, the PCR reads were re-called with MiXCR into one record per CDR3 protein. In the table there are 84,000 or so distinct CDR3 sequences, about 14% of which are singletons. Sequences were derived from PBMCs, mostly from graft donor cells, sampled 180 days after TCRalphabeta/CD19-depleted stem cell transplant. Source of these receptors: a male patient between 2 and 9 years old who had a stem cell transplant for acute lymphoblastic leukemia, so the T cells may come from the graft donor.

This clonotype was recorded a few times. The genes are TRBV7-8 and TRBJ2-3; D is unclear. The CDR3 extends over 14 amino acids. Germline-derived CDR1 and CDR2 are SGHVS and FQNEAQ. The V end was cut by 1 base, the J end by 2 bases, with 7 bases between. The CDR3 loop reads CASSLGQHTDTQYF. CDR3 nucleotides: TGTGCCAGCAGCTTAGGTCAGCACACAGATACGCAGTATTTT.

The chain combines TRBV25-1 with TRBJ1-5; tentatively, D is TRBD1 (5 bases). CDR1 is MGHDK and CDR2 is SYGVNS in the germline V gene. Between the trimmed V and J ends, which lost 7 bases and 3 bases, there was a span of 10 bases. This CDR3 comprises 13 residues. CDR3 DNA sequence: TGTGCCAGCAAGGGGAGGGCCAATCAGCCCCAGCATTTT. It specifies CASKGRANQPQHF.

This clonotype showed up just a few times. The rearrangement links TRBV27 to TRBJ2-7; D ambiguous. This CDR3 contains 13 residues. CDR1 MNHEY and CDR2 SMNVEV come from the germline V gene (reference sequence). Trimming removed 8 bases from V and 2 bases from J, with 13 bases in between. The CDR3 DNA sequence: TGTGCCAGCTCCGACGGGTTTACCTACGAGCAGTACTTC. Encoded protein: CASSDGFTYEQYF.

In this sample, this clonotype turned up a few times. V usage is TRBV29-1 and J usage is TRBJ2-2; D gene unclear. The CDR3 has 13 amino acids. With 3 bases removed from V and 3 bases from J, the gap between germline ends came to 8 bases. CDR1 and CDR2 from the germline V gene are SQVTM and ANQGSEA. The CDR3 sequence: CSVDPAYTGELFF. The CDR3 DNA follows: TGCAGCGTTGATCCAGCCTACACCGGGGAGCTGTTTTTT.

The chain couples TRBV7-2 to TRBJ2-7; 12 bases are shared with TRBD2. Germline loops: CDR1 SGHTA, CDR2 FQGNSA. The J segment lost 4 bases and the V segment lost 5 bases, leaving 6 bases of the junction unmatched. The CDR3 consists of 15 residues. In DNA form, the CDR3 reads TGTGCCAGCAGCCGACTAGCGGGAGAGGGGTACGAGCAGTACTTC. This translates into CASSRLAGEGYEQYF.

The V and J genes are TRBV5-1 and TRBJ2-2; D gene uncertain. Trimming took 2 bases from V and 0 from J, leaving 5 bases between them. CDR1 SGHRS and CDR2 YFSETQ come from the germline V gene. The CDR3 is made up of 14 amino acids. Here the CDR3 DNA reads TGCGCCAGCAGCTTTCGGGCGAACACCGGGGAGCTGTTTTTT. Protein sequence: CASSFRANTGELFF.

The chain is built from TRBV7-9 and TRBJ1-5; TRBD1 might be the D (5 bases). Germline CDR1 reads SEHNR; CDR2 reads FQNEAQ (reference sequence). The CDR3 has 17 amino acids. V gave up 1 base and J gave up 4 bases, with 17 bases separating them. Here the CDR3 DNA reads TGTGCCAGCAGCTTAGGAAAGGGACTCCTAGCAAATCAGCCCCAGCATTTT. It is translated as CASSLGKGLLANQPQHF.

The genes are TRBV24-1 and TRBJ1-1; D not certain. The CDR3 loop spans 14 amino acids. Trimming took 5 bases from V and 7 from J, leaving 16 bases between them. Germline CDR1 KGHDR, CDR2 SFDVKD. As DNA, the CDR3 is TGTGCCACCAGTGCGTCAGGAGGTTTGGGTGAAGCTTTCTTT. Translating gives CATSASGGLGEAFF.

To note about this clonotype: Sequence at one end of the junction differs from germline and may be a read error. The chain carries TRBV10-2 and TRBJ1-5; D is possibly TRBD1 (6 bases). The germline V gene encodes CDR1 WSHSY and CDR2 SAAADI. The CDR3 runs to 17 residues. In DNA form, the CDR3 reads TGCGCCAGCAGTGCGCAGGGTGGACAGACGGGCAATCAGCACCAGCATTTT. Translating gives CASSAQGGQTGNQHQHF.

V gene TRBV6-5 combines with J gene TRBJ2-7; D is unclear. The CDR3 covers 15 residues. Germline V CDR1 and CDR2: MNHEY, SVGAGI. Trimming took off 1 base at V and 0 bases at J, with 10 bases between the two ends. Written as DNA, the CDR3 is TGTGCCAGCAGTTACTACGGACGGCTCTCCTACGAGCAGTACTTC. Its translation: CASSYYGRLSYEQYF.

The chain couples TRBV20-1 to TRBJ2-7; TRBD2 aligns across 8 bases. Germline CDR1 is DFQATT and CDR2 is SNEGSKA (reference sequence). This CDR3 spans 17 amino acids. J was trimmed by 7 bases and V by 0 bases; bases with no gene match: 17. CDR3 region: CSAREKVGSGTTWEQYF. CDR3 bases: TGCAGTGCTAGAGAGAAAGTTGGTAGCGGGACCACTTGGGAGCAGTACTTC.

The chain employs TRBV12-3 or TRBV12-4 and TRBJ2-4; D uncertain. The V end was cut by 4 bases, the J end by 0 bases, with 10 bases between. The CDR3 has 15 amino acids. The CDR3 protein is CASSSTVLAKNIQYF. The CDR3 region has the DNA TGTGCCAGCAGTTCGACGGTACTAGCCAAAAACATTCAGTACTTC.